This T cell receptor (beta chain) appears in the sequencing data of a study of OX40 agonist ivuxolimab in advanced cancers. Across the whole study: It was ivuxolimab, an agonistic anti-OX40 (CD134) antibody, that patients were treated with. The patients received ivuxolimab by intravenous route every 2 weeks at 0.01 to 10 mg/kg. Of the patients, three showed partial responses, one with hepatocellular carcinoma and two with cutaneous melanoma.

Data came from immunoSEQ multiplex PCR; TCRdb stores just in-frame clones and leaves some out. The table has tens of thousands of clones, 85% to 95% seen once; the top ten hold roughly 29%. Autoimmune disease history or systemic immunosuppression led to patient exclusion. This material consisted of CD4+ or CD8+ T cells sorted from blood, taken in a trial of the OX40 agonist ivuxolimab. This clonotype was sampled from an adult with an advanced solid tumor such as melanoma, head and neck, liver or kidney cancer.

CDR3 DNA sequence: TGTGCCAGCAGCTCGACGACAGGCGCTAATGAAAAACTGTTTTTT. Translated, it gives CASSSTTGANEKLFF. The chain joins TRBV9 to TRBJ1-4; TRBD1 is a possible D gene (6 bases). The V gene lost 4 bases and the J gene lost 3 bases, with 13 bases spanning the gap. This CDR3 has 15 residues. Germline CDR1 reads SGDLS; CDR2 reads YYNGEE.